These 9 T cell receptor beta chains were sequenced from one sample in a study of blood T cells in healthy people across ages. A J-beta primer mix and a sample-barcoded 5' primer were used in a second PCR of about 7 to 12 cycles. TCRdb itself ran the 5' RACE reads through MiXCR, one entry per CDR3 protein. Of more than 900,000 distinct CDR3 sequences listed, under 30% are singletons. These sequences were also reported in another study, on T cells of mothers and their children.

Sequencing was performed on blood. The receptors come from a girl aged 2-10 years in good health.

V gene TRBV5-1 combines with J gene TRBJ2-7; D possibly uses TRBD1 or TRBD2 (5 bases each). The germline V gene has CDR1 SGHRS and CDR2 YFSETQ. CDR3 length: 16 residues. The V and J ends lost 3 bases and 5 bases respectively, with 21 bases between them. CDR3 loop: CASSYPWDLITDEQYF. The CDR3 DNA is TGCGCCAGCAGCTACCCCTGGGACCTAATAACTGACGAGCAGTACTTC. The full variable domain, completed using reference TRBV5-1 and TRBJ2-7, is KAGVTQTPRYLIKTRGQQVTLSCSPISGHRSVSWYQQTPGQGLQFLFEYFSETQRNKGNFPGRFSGRQFSNSRSEMNVSTLELGDSALYLCASSYPWDLITDEQYFGPGTRLTVT.

CDR3 bases: TGCAGTGCCCTTCAGGGGCTGGGCAAAAACATTCAGTACTTC. It translates to CSALQGLGKNIQYF. The genes are TRBV20-1 and TRBJ2-4; perhaps TRBD1 as D (6 bases). The V gene's germline CDR1 is DFQATT and CDR2 SNEGSKA (reference sequence). CDR3 length equals 14 residues. The V end was cut by 6 bases, the J end by 3 bases, with 15 bases between.

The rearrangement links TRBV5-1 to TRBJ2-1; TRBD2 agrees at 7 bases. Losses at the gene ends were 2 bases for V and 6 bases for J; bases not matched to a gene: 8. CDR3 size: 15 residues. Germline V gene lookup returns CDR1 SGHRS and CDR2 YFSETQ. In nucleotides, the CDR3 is TGCGCCAGCAGCTTAGGGACTAACCTGGGCAATGAGCAGTTCTTC. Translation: CASSLGTNLGNEQFF.

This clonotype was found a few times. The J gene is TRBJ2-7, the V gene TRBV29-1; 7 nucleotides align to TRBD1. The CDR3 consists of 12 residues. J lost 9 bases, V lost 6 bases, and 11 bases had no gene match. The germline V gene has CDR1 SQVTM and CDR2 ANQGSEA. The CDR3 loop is CSVTGDKAGQYF. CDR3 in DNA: TGCAGCGTAACAGGGGATAAGGCAGGGCAGTACTTC.

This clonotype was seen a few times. The CDR3 loop reads CASSVLDGEGTGELFF. The DNA for the CDR3 is TGTGCCAGCAGCGTCTTAGACGGTGAGGGCACCGGGGAGCTGTTTTTT. The rearrangement joins TRBV9 to TRBJ2-2; tentative D call: TRBD2 (5 bases). The CDR3 runs 16 residues. Germline lookup yields CDR1 SGDLS and CDR2 YYNGEE. Trimming stripped 2 bases from V and 4 bases from J, with 15 bases between.

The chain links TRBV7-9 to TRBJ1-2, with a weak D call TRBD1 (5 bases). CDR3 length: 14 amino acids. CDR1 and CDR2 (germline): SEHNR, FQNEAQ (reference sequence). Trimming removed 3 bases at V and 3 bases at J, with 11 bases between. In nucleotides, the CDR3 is TGTGCCAGCAGCTTGTTCCCGGGGGACTATGGCTACACCTTC. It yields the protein CASSLFPGDYGYTF.

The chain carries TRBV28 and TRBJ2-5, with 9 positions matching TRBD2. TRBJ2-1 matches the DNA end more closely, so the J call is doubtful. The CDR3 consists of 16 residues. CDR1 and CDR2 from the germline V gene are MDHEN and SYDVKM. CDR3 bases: TGTGCCAGCAGTCCCTTGGTAGCGGGAGCCTACAATGAGCAGTTCTTC. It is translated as CASSPLVAGAYNEQFF.

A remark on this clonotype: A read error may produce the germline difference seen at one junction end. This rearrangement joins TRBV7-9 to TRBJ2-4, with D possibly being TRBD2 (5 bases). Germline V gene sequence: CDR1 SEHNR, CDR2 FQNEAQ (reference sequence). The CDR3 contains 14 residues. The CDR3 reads CASSSNRGLDIQYF. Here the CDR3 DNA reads TGCGCCAGCAGCTCCAACCGGGGTTTGGACATTCAGTACTTC.

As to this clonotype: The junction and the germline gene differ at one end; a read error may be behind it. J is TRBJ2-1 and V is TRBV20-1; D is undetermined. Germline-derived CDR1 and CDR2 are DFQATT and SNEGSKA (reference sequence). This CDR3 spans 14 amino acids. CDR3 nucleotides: TGCAGTGCTAGCGTAACCTCCTCCTACAATGAACAGTTCTTC. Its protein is CSASVTSSYNEQFF.